These T cell receptor beta chains were read from a single sample in a study of OX40 agonist ivuxolimab in advanced cancers. Using immunoSEQ multiplex PCR, the repertoire was profiled, and TCRdb retains in-frame clones only, with some absent. This table has about 17,000 clones, roughly 90% appearing once. Sequencing was performed on CD4+ or CD8+ T cells sorted from blood, taken in a trial of the OX40 agonist ivuxolimab. Source of these receptors: an adult with an advanced solid tumor such as melanoma, head and neck, liver or kidney cancer. The CDR3 runs from the conserved cysteine through the conserved F or W. Fields, in order: D gene, J gene, clone size, V gene, CDR3 protein, CDR3 DNA. The D gene is left open where the match is weak. Where a row states a size, it is once, few, many or the class of an expanded clone; other rows omit it.

D gene: TRBD1; J gene: TRBJ2-7; clone size: NA; V gene: TRBV6-1; CDR3 protein: CASSEGTGVLLYEQYF; CDR3 DNA: TGTGCCAGCAGTGAAGGGACAGGGGTACTTTTGTACGAGCAGTACTTC
D gene: TRBD1; J gene: TRBJ2-3; clone size: NA; V gene: TRBV15; CDR3 protein: CATSAPGTVTDTQYF; CDR3 DNA: TGTGCCACCAGCGCCCCAGGGACAGTAACAGATACGCAGTATTTT
D gene: NA; J gene: TRBJ1-2; clone size: NA; V gene: TRBV5-4; CDR3 protein: CASSLAGLANYGYTF; CDR3 DNA: TGTGCCAGCAGCCTGGCGGGGTTGGCTAACTATGGCTACACCTTC
D gene: NA; J gene: TRBJ1-2; clone size: NA; V gene: TRBV11-2; CDR3 protein: CASSVGTVYGYTF; CDR3 DNA: TGTGCCAGCAGCGTCGGGACGGTCTATGGCTACACCTTC
D gene: NA; J gene: TRBJ2-3; clone size: NA; V gene: TRBV21-1; CDR3 protein: CASSKGRETCSTDTQYF; CDR3 DNA: TGTGCCAGCAGCAAAGGGAGGGAGACATGCAGCACAGATACGCAGTATTTT
D gene: NA; J gene: TRBJ1-1; clone size: NA; V gene: TRBV19; CDR3 protein: CASSVSLNTEAFF; CDR3 DNA: TGTGCCAGTAGTGTCTCATTGAACACTGAAGCTTTCTTT
D gene: NA; J gene: TRBJ1-1; clone size: NA; V gene: TRBV5-6; CDR3 protein: CASSLAITEAFF; CDR3 DNA: TGTGCCAGCAGCTTGGCGATCACTGAAGCTTTCTTT
D gene: NA; J gene: TRBJ2-5; clone size: NA; V gene: TRBV30; CDR3 protein: CAWSENRETQYF; CDR3 DNA: TGTGCCTGGAGCGAAAACCGGGAGACCCAGTACTTC
D gene: TRBD1; J gene: TRBJ2-7; clone size: NA; V gene: TRBV19; CDR3 protein: CASSPGQGAPYEQYF; CDR3 DNA: TGTGCCAGTAGTCCGGGACAGGGGGCCCCCTACGAGCAGTACTTC
D gene: TRBD2; J gene: TRBJ2-5; clone size: NA; V gene: TRBV9; CDR3 protein: CASSALAGGIQETQYF; CDR3 DNA: TGTGCCAGCAGCGCGCTAGCGGGGGGGATACAAGAGACCCAGTACTTC
D gene: NA; J gene: TRBJ1-6; clone size: medium-sized; V gene: TRBV10-1; CDR3 protein: CASSELVDSPNSPLHF; CDR3 DNA: TGCGCCAGCAGTGAACTAGTGGACAGCCCTAATTCACCCCTCCACTTT
D gene: NA; J gene: TRBJ1-2; clone size: NA; V gene: TRBV6-1; CDR3 protein: CASSEVGWVNYGYTF; CDR3 DNA: TGTGCCAGCAGTGAAGTTGGTTGGGTGAACTATGGCTACACCTTC
D gene: NA; J gene: TRBJ1-3; clone size: NA; V gene: TRBV2; CDR3 protein: CAIPTPGNTIYF; CDR3 DNA: TGTGCCATCCCAACCCCAGGAAACACCATATATTTT
D gene: TRBD2; J gene: TRBJ2-1; clone size: NA; V gene: TRBV2; CDR3 protein: CASIIIQGGAVGNEQFF; CDR3 DNA: TGTGCCAGCATTATAATTCAGGGAGGGGCGGTAGGCAATGAGCAGTTCTTC
D gene: NA; J gene: TRBJ2-7; clone size: NA; V gene: TRBV6-1; CDR3 protein: CASSESGASSYEQYF; CDR3 DNA: TGTGCCAGCAGTGAGTCGGGGGCCAGCTCCTACGAGCAGTACTTC
D gene: NA; J gene: TRBJ2-1; clone size: NA; V gene: TRBV7-9; CDR3 protein: CASSLVASDEQFF; CDR3 DNA: TGTGCCAGCAGCTTAGTGGCCAGTGATGAGCAGTTCTTC
D gene: NA; J gene: TRBJ2-7; clone size: NA; V gene: TRBV11-2; CDR3 protein: CASSLERTDIYEQYF; CDR3 DNA: TGTGCCAGCAGCCTCGAAAGAACCGATATATACGAGCAGTACTTC
D gene: NA; J gene: TRBJ2-7; clone size: NA; V gene: TRBV5-4; CDR3 protein: CTSSPYYEQYF; CDR3 DNA: TGTACCAGCAGCCCGTACTACGAGCAGTACTTC
D gene: NA; J gene: TRBJ1-1; clone size: NA; V gene: TRBV5-1; CDR3 protein: CASSPRVLTNTEAFF; CDR3 DNA: TGCGCCAGCAGCCCTCGAGTGTTGACGAACACTGAAGCTTTCTTT
D gene: TRBD1; J gene: TRBJ1-1; clone size: NA; V gene: TRBV13; CDR3 protein: CASSSNRGPNTEAFF; CDR3 DNA: TGTGCCAGCAGCTCAAACAGGGGACCGAACACTGAAGCTTTCTTT
D gene: NA; J gene: TRBJ2-1; clone size: NA; V gene: TRBV18; CDR3 protein: CASSRTYNEQFF; CDR3 DNA: TGTGCCAGCTCACGGACGTACAATGAGCAGTTCTTC
D gene: NA; J gene: TRBJ2-7; clone size: NA; V gene: TRBV11-2; CDR3 protein: CASSLEAGAVYEQYF; CDR3 DNA: TGTGCCAGCAGCTTAGAGGCAGGGGCGGTCTACGAGCAGTACTTC
D gene: NA; J gene: TRBJ1-4; clone size: once; V gene: TRBV2; CDR3 protein: CARKSGTGEKLFF; CDR3 DNA: TGTGCCAGGAAATCCGGGACGGGAGAAAAACTGTTTTTT
D gene: TRBD1; J gene: TRBJ2-7; clone size: NA; V gene: TRBV7-3; CDR3 protein: CASSYSTGDEQYF; CDR3 DNA: TGTGCCAGCAGCTACTCAACAGGGGACGAGCAGTACTTC